The 7 T cell receptor beta chains listed next were all sequenced from one sample in a study of control samples from healthy donors and cancer patients. Profiling relied on immunoSEQ multiplex PCR, and the TCRdb table lists in-frame clones only, not all of them. The data contain around 190,000 clones, around 90% of them singletons. The sample comprised blood. These receptors came from a man aged 25-45 years in good health.

In this sample, this clone turned up a few times. Different DNA sequences within this sample yield the same CDR3. The V and J genes are TRBV30 and TRBJ1-2; a weak D match, TRBD1 (5 bases). The CDR3 is made up of 11 amino acids. Germline V gene data show CDR1 as GTSNPN and CDR2 as SVGIG (reference sequence). V was pared by 0 bases and J by 8 bases, with 7 bases between. CDR3 coding DNA: TGTGCCTGGAGTGTGGGGGTAGGCTACACCTTC. This encodes CAWSVGVGYTF. Looking up the rest from reference TRBV30 and TRBJ1-2 gives the full variable domain: SQTIHQWPATLVQPVGSPLSLECTVEGTSNPNLYWYRQAAGRGLQLLFYSVGIGQISSEVPQNLSASRPQDRQFILSSKKLLLSDSGFYLCAWSVGVGYTFGSGTRLTVV.

This chain links TRBV3-1 (or the pseudogene TRBV3-2) with TRBJ1-2, with a weak D call TRBD1 (6 bases). V was pared by 0 bases and J by 8 bases, with 19 bases between. This CDR3 comprises 16 residues. CDR1 and CDR2 from the germline V gene are LGHDT and YNNKEL (reference sequence). CDR3 coding DNA: TGTGCCAGCAGCCAAGAGGGGGGTTCCGCAGGGGAAGGCTACACCTTC. This gives the protein CASSQEGGSAGEGYTF.

The table lists this clone with a count of one. The gene calls are TRBV19 and TRBJ1-5; TRBD1 aligns across 8 bases. Looked up from germline, CDR1 is LNHDA and CDR2 is SQIVND (reference sequence). After removal of 3 bases from V and 7 bases from J, the junction contained 11 bases not matched to a gene. The length of the CDR3 is 16 residues. Written as DNA, the CDR3 is TGTGCCAGTAGTATCACTGGACAGGGTTTCGAGCAGCCCCAGCATTTT. Translating gives CASSITGQGFEQPQHF.

The chain employs TRBV18 and TRBJ1-4; D ambiguous. V lost 4 bases to trimming and J lost 0 bases, with 12 bases between them. The CDR3 is 16 residues long. The germline V gene has CDR1 KGHSH and CDR2 LQKENI. The CDR3 DNA reads as TGTGCCAGCTCACTAACCCCGGGGTCAACTAATGAAAAACTGTTTTTT. Translation: CASSLTPGSTNEKLFF. The whole variable domain, remainder taken from reference TRBV18 and TRBJ1-4, is NAGVMQNPRHLVRRRGQEARLRCSPMKGHSHVYWYRQLPEEGLKFMVYLQKENIIDESGMPKERFSAEFPKEGPSILRIQQVVRGDSAAYFCASSLTPGSTNEKLFFGSGTQLSVL.

This clone was picked up a small number of times. V and J are TRBV5-8 and TRBJ2-7; no clear D. CDR1 is SGHTS and CDR2 is YDEGEE in the germline V gene. Between the trimmed V and J ends, which lost 1 base and 0 bases, there was a span of 11 bases. The CDR3 has 15 amino acids. The DNA of the CDR3 is TGTGCCAGCAGCTTGCAAGGGCTAATCTCCTACGAGCAGTACTTC. The encoded protein is CASSLQGLISYEQYF.

This chain links TRBV7-2 with TRBJ2-5; maybe TRBD2 (5 bases). Between the trimmed V and J ends, which lost 3 bases and 1 base, there was a span of 9 bases. This CDR3 comprises 14 residues. The germline V gene has CDR1 SGHTA and CDR2 FQGNSA. In DNA form, the CDR3 reads TGTGCCAGCAGCTTGAGTAGCGTCCAAGAGACCCAGTACTTC. It translates to CASSLSSVQETQYF.

The rearrangement joins TRBV6-5 to TRBJ2-7; 7 positions match TRBD1. Trimming removed 5 bases from V and 1 base from J; junction bases left unmatched: 5. CDR1 and CDR2 from the germline V gene are MNHEY and SVGAGI. The CDR3 loop spans 14 amino acids. CDR3 in DNA: TGTGCCAGCAGTCGGGGACAGAGATCCTACGAGCAGTACTTC. Its protein is CASSRGQRSYEQYF.